Each of the 7 T cell receptor beta chains below was sequenced from the same sample in a study of CD8 T cells in ankylosing spondylitis. MiXCR was run by TCRdb on the 5' RACE reads, yielding one entry per CDR3 protein. Of 30,000 to 45,000 distinct CDR3 sequences in the sample, around 15% were seen once. Sequencing was done on a sample of synovial fluid, either unsorted or a sorted T cell fraction (not recorded which). The receptor set was obtained from a male donor with ankylosing spondylitis.

The chain uses TRBV6-1 and TRBJ2-7, with a possible D match to TRBD2 (6 bases). There are 13 residues in the CDR3. CDR1 and CDR2 from the germline V gene are MNHNS and SASEGT. V gave up 3 bases and J gave up 7 bases, with 13 bases separating them. The CDR3 DNA reads TGTGCCAGCAGTGACCGGGACTCAGGAGAGCAGTACTTC. It translates to CASSDRDSGEQYF.

Only a few counts were recorded for this clonotype. CDR3 bases: TGTGCCAGCAGTCACGGGACAGGGTCAGCGGAAGCTTTCTTT. As protein: CASSHGTGSAEAFF. The chain links TRBV6-5 to TRBJ1-1; 9 positions match TRBD1. Unmatched junction bases numbered 9, after V lost 5 bases and J lost 8 bases. The CDR3 is 14 amino acids. Germline V gene sequence: CDR1 MNHEY, CDR2 SVGAGI.

The chain couples TRBV4-2 to TRBJ2-6; D perhaps matches TRBD2 (5 bases). The CDR3 runs to 15 residues. Deletions cut 1 base from V and 1 base from J, with 5 bases between. Germline V CDR1 and CDR2: LGHNA, YNFKEQ. The CDR3 bases are TGTGCCAGCAGCCAAGGAGGGTCTGGGGCCAACGTCCTGACTTTC. The encoded protein is CASSQGGSGANVLTF.

The table lists this clonotype with many counts. The chain employs TRBV5-4 and TRBJ2-2; 9 bases are a match to TRBD1. CDR3 length: 16 amino acids. Germline CDR1 reads SGHNT; CDR2 reads YYREEE (reference sequence). V lost 3 bases to trimming and J lost 0 bases; unmatched junction nucleotides: 3. CDR3 DNA: TGTGCCAGCAGCTATACAGGGGGCTCGAACACCGGGGAGCTGTTTTTT. Protein sequence: CASSYTGGSNTGELFF.

This clonotype came up a few times. The J gene is TRBJ2-3, the V gene TRBV11-2, with D unclear. CDR3 length: 16 amino acids. The ends were cut back, 1 base at V and 4 bases at J, with 15 bases in the middle. Germline CDR1 and CDR2: SGHAT and FQNNGV. The CDR3 region is CASSLGMRLWADTQYF. CDR3 nucleotides: TGTGCCAGCAGCTTAGGTATGCGATTATGGGCAGATACGCAGTATTTT.

The rearrangement uses TRBV4-3 and TRBJ2-2, with D uncertain. V was pared by 4 bases and J by 1 base, with 10 bases between. Germline CDR1 and CDR2: LGHNA and YSLEER. The CDR3 extends over 15 amino acids. The CDR3 region has the DNA TGCGCCAGCAGCCCTAATCGACGGAACACCGGGGAGCTGTTTTTT. The encoded protein is CASSPNRRNTGELFF.

This clonotype was seen many times. This chain uses TRBV28 with TRBJ1-5, with D unclear. Trimming removed 6 bases at V and 7 bases at J, with 16 bases between. Germline V gene sequence: CDR1 MDHEN, CDR2 SYDVKM. This CDR3 contains 14 residues. The CDR3 bases are TGTGCCAGCAGCCTGATCGGGGAGGTACAGCCCCAGCATTTT. Encoded protein: CASSLIGEVQPQHF. Supplemented by reference TRBV28 and TRBJ1-5, the full variable domain reads DVKVTQSSRYLVKRTGEKVFLECVQDMDHENMFWYRQDPGLGLRLIYFSYDVKMKEKGDIPEGYSVSREKKERFSLILESASTNQTSMYLCASSLIGEVQPQHFGDGTRLSIL.